The next 25 T cell receptor beta chains were all read from a single sample in a study of identical twins. TCRdb reprocessed the 5' RACE reads with MiXCR, giving one entry per CDR3 protein. Among approximately 700,000 distinct CDR3 sequences, less than 7% were seen once, and the ten largest hold approximately 2%. Sequencing was done on a sample of naive T cells sorted from blood. The receptor source for this set is a man between 18 and 29 years old in good health.

The CDR3 protein is CASRRDRAYNEQFF. CDR3 DNA sequence: TGCGCCAGCAGACGGGACCGCGCCTACAATGAGCAGTTCTTC. The genes are TRBV5-1 and TRBJ2-1; D tentatively fits TRBD1 or TRBD2 (5 bases each). The CDR3 loop spans 14 amino acids. V gave up 5 bases and J gave up 2 bases, with 11 bases separating them. The V gene's germline CDR1 is SGHRS and CDR2 YFSETQ.

This clonotype occurred many times. This rearrangement joins TRBV20-1 to TRBJ2-5, with TRBD1 as a possible D gene (6 bases). CDR1 is DFQATT, CDR2 SNEGSKA, per germline (reference sequence). This CDR3 spans 13 amino acids. V lost 0 bases, J lost 4 bases, and 9 bases lay in between. CDR3 in amino acids: CSAREKGGETQYF. Here the CDR3 DNA reads TGCAGTGCTAGAGAGAAAGGGGGAGAGACCCAGTACTTC.

Concerning this clonotype itself: This may arise from a read error, as a much more abundant clone is one base away. CDR3 DNA: TGCGCCAGCAGCCAAGTTCCAGCCTACGAGCAGTACTTC. Amino acids: CASSQVPAYEQYF. The chain joins TRBV4-1 to TRBJ2-7; D remains ambiguous. The germline V and J ends were trimmed by 1 base and 2 bases, with 6 bases remaining between them. CDR1 MGHRA and CDR2 YSYEKL come from the germline V gene. The CDR3 loop spans 13 amino acids.

V gene TRBV24-1 combines with J gene TRBJ2-3; D might be TRBD1 (6 bases). Germline CDR1 is KGHDR and CDR2 is SFDVKD. Trimming took off 2 bases at V and 6 bases at J, with 14 bases between the two ends. The CDR3 length is 15 residues. The CDR3 sequence: CATSDSVGQGDTQYF. The CDR3 coding sequence is TGTGCCACCAGTGATTCGGTGGGGCAGGGGGATACGCAGTATTTT.

The chain carries TRBV5-1 and TRBJ2-7; D tentatively reads TRBD1 or TRBD2 (6 bases each). Looked up from germline, CDR1 is SGHRS and CDR2 is YFSETQ. The CDR3 loop spans 15 amino acids. Trimming left V 1 base short and J 3 bases short, with 14 bases between. The CDR3, as DNA: TGCGCCAGCAGCTTGCCCGGGGGCGAGGGCTACGAGCAGTACTTC. Translating gives CASSLPGGEGYEQYF. The whole variable domain, remainder taken from reference TRBV5-1 and TRBJ2-7, is KAGVTQTPRYLIKTRGQQVTLSCSPISGHRSVSWYQQTPGQGLQFLFEYFSETQRNKGNFPGRFSGRQFSNSRSEMNVSTLELGDSALYLCASSLPGGEGYEQYFGPGTRLTVT.

This clonotype was seen more than once but under ten times. The chain couples TRBV28 to TRBJ2-7; TRBD1 aligns across 8 bases. The CDR3 spans 15 residues. Germline CDR1 MDHEN, CDR2 SYDVKM. Germline trimming cut 5 bases from V and 9 bases from J; bases unmatched to any gene: 15. CDR3 nucleotides: TGTGCCAGCAGTATCAACAGGGGGTTGACGTTAGTGCAGTACTTC. As protein: CASSINRGLTLVQYF.

The sample holds many counts of this clonotype. The V call is TRBV20-1, the J call TRBJ1-2, with D maybe TRBD1 (5 bases). Germline V gene data show CDR1 as DFQATT and CDR2 as SNEGSKA (reference sequence). Trimming cost V 0 bases and J 0 bases, with 17 bases left between them. This CDR3 is 17 amino acids long. CDR3 in amino acids: CSARDGARALANYGYTF. Here the CDR3 DNA reads TGCAGTGCTAGAGATGGGGCCAGGGCCCTAGCTAACTATGGCTACACCTTC.

This clonotype appeared many times. The chain couples TRBV27 to TRBJ2-1; D is ambiguous. Deletions cut 5 bases from V and 8 bases from J, with 10 bases between. CDR1 and CDR2 (germline): MNHEY, SMNVEV (reference sequence). This CDR3 has 12 residues. The CDR3 region is CASSLLKDEQFF. CDR3 DNA: TGTGCCAGCAGTCTGTTGAAGGATGAGCAGTTCTTC.

This chain uses TRBV7-2 with TRBJ2-1; 11 bases align to TRBD1. V lost 8 bases to trimming and J lost 6 bases; unmatched junction nucleotides: 9. Per germline, CDR1 SGHTA and CDR2 FQGNSA. The CDR3 extends over 15 amino acids. The CDR3 region is CASGPGQGVLNEQFF. The CDR3 DNA is TGTGCCAGCGGCCCGGGACAGGGGGTCCTCAATGAGCAGTTCTTC.

The rearrangement uses TRBV5-1 and TRBJ2-3; the D is unclear. Trimming removed 0 bases from V and 3 bases from J, with 17 bases in between. Germline V gene lookup returns CDR1 SGHRS and CDR2 YFSETQ. The CDR3 consists of 17 residues. CDR3 residues: CASSLEGLHLPTDTQYF. DNA for the CDR3: TGCGCCAGCAGCTTGGAGGGCCTACACCTCCCGACAGATACGCAGTATTTT.

The chain has TRBV5-1 and TRBJ2-2, with D possibly TRBD1 on 5 matching bases. The V end lost 3 bases, the J end lost 5 bases, and 17 bases lay between the germline ends. The CDR3 consists of 16 residues. Germline V CDR1 and CDR2: SGHRS, YFSETQ. The CDR3 sequence: CASSWADSRSTGELFF. The CDR3 DNA is TGCGCCAGCAGCTGGGCCGACAGTCGCTCGACCGGGGAGCTGTTTTTT.

This clonotype was seen many times. V is TRBV10-3 and J is TRBJ2-1, with TRBD2 as a possible D gene (6 bases). CDR1 ENHRY and CDR2 SYGVKD come from the germline V gene. V was clipped by 5 bases and J by 4 bases, with 15 bases between them. This CDR3 contains 15 residues. The CDR3 is CAISRQGGDYNEQFF. The CDR3 DNA sequence: TGTGCCATCAGTCGTCAAGGCGGGGATTACAATGAGCAGTTCTTC.

This chain connects TRBV18 to TRBJ2-6; the match to TRBD1 covers 9 bases. CDR3 length: 18 residues. The trim removed 1 base at V and 0 bases at J, leaving 4 bases unmatched. Germline CDR1 reads KGHSH; CDR2 reads LQKENI. CDR3: CASSPQDRGPSGANVLTF. The CDR3 bases are TGTGCCAGCTCACCACAGGACAGGGGCCCCTCTGGGGCCAACGTCCTGACTTTC.

This clonotype was detected many times. The rearrangement links TRBV6-2 or TRBV6-3 to TRBJ2-7; 8 bases line up with TRBD1. With V trimmed by 2 bases and J by 2 bases, 2 bases remained unmatched. CDR3 length: 14 amino acids. CDR1 is MNHEY, CDR2 SVGEGT, per germline. CDR3 in DNA: TGTGCCAGCAGTTACGGGACAGGACCCTACGAGCAGTACTTC. It is translated as CASSYGTGPYEQYF.

This clonotype was observed many times. The chain combines TRBV28 with TRBJ2-2; D tentatively fits TRBD1 or TRBD2 (5 bases each). CDR1 and CDR2 (germline): MDHEN, SYDVKM. The CDR3 runs 14 residues. Trimming took off 1 base at V and 13 bases at J, with 16 bases between the two ends. CDR3 nucleotides: TGTGCCAGCAGTTTATCCGTCCGGGACGGAGGGCTGTTTTTT. Its translation is CASSLSVRDGGLFF.

This clonotype was seen ten or more times. CDR3 region: CASSQVRDDEQYV. The CDR3 DNA reads TGTGCCAGCAGCCAAGTCAGGGACGACGAGCAGTACGTC. The V call is TRBV6-1, the J call TRBJ2-7; D assignment may be TRBD1 or TRBD2 (5 bases each). Trimming removed 6 bases from V and 5 bases from J, with 14 bases in between. This CDR3 comprises 13 residues. Germline CDR1 reads MNHNS; CDR2 reads SASEGT.

This clonotype has just a few counts. The chain employs TRBV12-3 or TRBV12-4 and TRBJ1-1, with D perhaps TRBD1 (6 bases). V lost 3 bases, J lost 4 bases, and 15 bases lay in between. CDR3 length: 15 amino acids. CDR3 loop: CASSFMGASGTEAFF. CDR3 in DNA: TGTGCCAGCAGTTTTATGGGGGCGTCGGGCACTGAAGCTTTCTTT.

This clonotype was found a few times. V usage is TRBV4-2 and J usage is TRBJ2-1; TRBD2 agrees at 8 bases. The CDR3 covers 16 residues. Germline CDR1 reads LGHNA; CDR2 reads YNFKEQ. V was pared by 1 base and J by 7 bases, with 9 bases of the junction left unmatched. The CDR3 DNA reads as TGTGCCAGCAGCCAAGGGACTCCGGGACTAGTAAATGAGCAGTTCTTC. Translated, it gives CASSQGTPGLVNEQFF.

Many counts were recorded for this clonotype. The CDR3 loop is CASSWRGLAEEQFF. The CDR3 DNA sequence: TGCGCCAGCAGCTGGAGGGGGCTAGCGGAAGAGCAGTTCTTC. This chain connects TRBV5-1 to TRBJ2-1; D possibly matches TRBD1 or TRBD2 (7 bases each). V lost 3 bases to trimming and J lost 10 bases, with 17 bases between them. The CDR3 runs to 14 residues. Germline V gene sequence: CDR1 SGHRS, CDR2 YFSETQ.

This clonotype was seen repeatedly, ten times or more. This chain connects TRBV6-1 to TRBJ2-5, with 14 bases identical to TRBD2. V dropped 10 bases and J dropped 6; count of bases not matched to a gene: 10. Germline CDR1 MNHNS, CDR2 SASEGT. The CDR3 totals 15 residues. This chain's CDR3 is CANSGTSGSLKTQYF. CDR3 in DNA: TGTGCCAACTCCGGGACTAGCGGGAGTTTAAAGACCCAGTACTTC.

The V and J genes are TRBV4-1 and TRBJ2-5; the D gene could be TRBD1 or TRBD2 (7 bases each). Trimming removed 4 bases from V and 3 bases from J, with 18 bases in between. This CDR3 region has 16 residues. Per germline, CDR1 MGHRA and CDR2 YSYEKL. CDR3 nucleotide sequence: TGCGCCAGCAGCCCTCAGGGGGAGGGGGGGAAAGAGACCCAGTACTTC. It encodes CASSPQGEGGKETQYF.

This chain uses TRBV10-3 with TRBJ2-5; 7 bases are a match to TRBD1. Germline CDR1 is ENHRY and CDR2 is SYGVKD. Germline trimming cut 6 bases from V and 3 bases from J; bases unmatched to any gene: 4. The CDR3 consists of 13 residues. In DNA form, the CDR3 reads TGTGCCATCAGGCCGGGACAGAAAGAGACCCAGTACTTC. Translating gives CAIRPGQKETQYF.

There are a few counts of this clonotype. V gene TRBV20-1 combines with J gene TRBJ2-3; tentative D call: TRBD1 (5 bases). CDR3 size: 13 residues. Germline lookup yields CDR1 DFQATT and CDR2 SNEGSKA (reference sequence). The V end was cut by 6 bases, the J end by 6 bases, with 16 bases between. The CDR3 DNA reads as TGCAGTGCCCCCCAGGGTTATTTGGATACGCAGTATTTT. Residues: CSAPQGYLDTQYF.

The chain recombines TRBV12-2 with TRBJ1-4. TRBV12-2 is listed as a pseudogene. The CDR3 runs to 17 residues. This CDR3 reads CASRSIIRQPPHEKLFF. The CDR3 DNA sequence: TGTGCAAGTCGCTCCATAATTCGGCAGCCGCCACATGAAAAACTGTTTTTT.

V and J are TRBV7-6 and TRBJ2-7; 8 bases agree with TRBD2. The germline CDR1 and CDR2 sequences are SGHVS and FNYEAQ. Trimming took 5 bases from V and 2 from J; bases not matched to a gene: 8. This CDR3 is 15 amino acids long. CDR3 in amino acids: CASSPPTSDTYEQYF. The CDR3 DNA is TGTGCCAGCAGCCCGCCGACTAGCGATACCTACGAGCAGTACTTC.